The 5 T cell receptor beta chains below were found in one sample sequenced in a study of shared clonotypes between healthy human individuals. TCRdb keeps only in-frame clones here, not all; method: immunoSEQ multiplex PCR. The sample includes some 2,500,000 clones, approximately 94% seen only once; the top ten take approximately 0.37%. Sequencing was done on a sample of naive CD4+ T cells from PBMCs. Specified subset: CD45RA+ positively selected. Receptors were obtained from a man aged 18 to 29 in good health. Some clones in this sample may be carry-over from other donors' samples.

The chain joins TRBV2 to TRBJ2-5; D is uncertain. The germline V gene has CDR1 SNHLY and CDR2 FYNNEI. The ends were cut back, 4 bases at V and 2 bases at J, with 14 bases in the middle. This CDR3 has 15 residues. In DNA, the CDR3 is TGTGCCAGCAGTGCCCCTAGGGCCATACAAGAGACCCAGTACTTC. Translation: CASSAPRAIQETQYF.

This clone was detected once. The gene calls are TRBV4-1 and TRBJ2-1; 7 nucleotides align to TRBD2. The CDR3 loop spans 17 amino acids. The V gene's germline CDR1 is MGHRA and CDR2 YSYEKL. J gave up 6 bases and V 6 bases, and 17 bases lay outside the gene matches. The CDR3 bases are TGCGCCAGCAGTCCCGGTGTGGGTAGCGGGCCAAGCAATGAGCAGTTCTTC. Residues: CASSPGVGSGPSNEQFF.

The CDR3 sequence: CASSGGQRFNTEAFF. CDR3 nucleotides: TGCGCCAGCAGCGGCGGACAACGGTTTAACACTGAAGCTTTCTTT. This rearrangement joins TRBV5-1 to TRBJ1-1; a possible D gene is TRBD1 (5 bases). The CDR3 covers 15 residues. V was clipped by 4 bases and J by 2 bases, with 15 bases between them. Germline V lookup: CDR1 SGHRS, CDR2 YFSETQ.

In this sample, this clone turned up a few times. The chain carries TRBV5-5 and TRBJ1-5; TRBD1 matches at 10 bases. Per the germline V gene, CDR1 is SGHKS and CDR2 is YYEKEE (reference sequence). The CDR3 loop spans 14 amino acids. V shed 4 bases, J shed 9 bases, and the junction held 7 bases outside the gene matches. The CDR3 region is CASSPTGGTPPQHF. The CDR3 DNA reads as TGTGCCAGCAGCCCGACAGGGGGCACTCCGCCCCAGCATTTT.

The chain joins TRBV5-1 to TRBJ2-7, with TRBD1 matching over 8 bases. CDR3 length: 16 amino acids. V was pared by 6 bases and J by 6 bases, with 17 bases of the junction left unmatched. In germline, CDR1 is SGHRS, CDR2 YFSETQ. In DNA form, the CDR3 reads TGCGCCAGCAAATCCCAGACAGGGGCTGGGGTACGCGAGCAGTACTTC. Its translation: CASKSQTGAGVREQYF.